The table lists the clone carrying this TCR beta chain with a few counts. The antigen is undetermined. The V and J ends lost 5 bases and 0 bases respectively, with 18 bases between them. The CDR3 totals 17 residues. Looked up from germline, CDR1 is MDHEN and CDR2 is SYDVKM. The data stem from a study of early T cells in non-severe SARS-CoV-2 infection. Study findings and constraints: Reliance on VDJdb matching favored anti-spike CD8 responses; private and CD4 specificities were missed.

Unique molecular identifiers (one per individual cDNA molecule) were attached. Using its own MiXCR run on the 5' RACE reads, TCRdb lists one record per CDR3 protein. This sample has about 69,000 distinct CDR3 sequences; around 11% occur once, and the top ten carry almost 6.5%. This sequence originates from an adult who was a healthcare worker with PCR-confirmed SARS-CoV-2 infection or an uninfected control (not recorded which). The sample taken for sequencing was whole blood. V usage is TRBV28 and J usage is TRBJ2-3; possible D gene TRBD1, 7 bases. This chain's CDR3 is CASSQPLTGTSTDTQYF. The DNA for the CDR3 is TGTGCCAGCAGTCAACCATTGACAGGGACTAGCACAGATACGCAGTATTTT.